This T cell receptor beta chain was identified in a study of T cell responses to AZD1222 COVID-19 vaccine. Unmatched junction bases numbered 19, after V lost 0 bases and J lost 2 bases. Looked up from germline, CDR1 is LGHDT and CDR2 is YNNKEL (reference sequence). There are 22 residues in the CDR3. Clones were sequenced by immunoSEQ multiplex PCR, and TCRdb holds only the in-frame ones, with some missing. The sample shows over 100,000 clones, roughly nine tenths of them seen only once. The sequence came from an adult in good health. The sequenced sample was peripheral blood, obtained on day 0 of AZD1222 vaccination. This chain joins TRBV3-1 (or the pseudogene TRBV3-2) and TRBJ2-2; 9 bases line up with TRBD1. The CDR3 DNA sequence: TGTGCCAGCAGCCAAGATATTCGCAGTAACTCCGGGACAGGGACTAACACCGGGGAGCTGTTTTTT. As protein: CASSQDIRSNSGTGTNTGELFF.